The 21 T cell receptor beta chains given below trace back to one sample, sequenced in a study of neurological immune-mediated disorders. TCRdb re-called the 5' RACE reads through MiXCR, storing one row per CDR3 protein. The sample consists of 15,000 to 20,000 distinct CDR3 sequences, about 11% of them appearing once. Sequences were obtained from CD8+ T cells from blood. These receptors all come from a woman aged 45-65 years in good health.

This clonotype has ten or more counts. Here the CDR3 reads CASSYGGGANYGYTF. The CDR3 nucleotides are TGTGCCAGCAGTTACGGTGGGGGCGCTAACTATGGCTACACCTTC. The chain links TRBV6-5 to TRBJ1-2; perhaps TRBD1 as D (6 bases). The CDR3 runs 15 residues. Germline loops: CDR1 MNHEY, CDR2 SVGAGI. V lost 2 bases to trimming and J lost 0 bases, with 10 bases between them.

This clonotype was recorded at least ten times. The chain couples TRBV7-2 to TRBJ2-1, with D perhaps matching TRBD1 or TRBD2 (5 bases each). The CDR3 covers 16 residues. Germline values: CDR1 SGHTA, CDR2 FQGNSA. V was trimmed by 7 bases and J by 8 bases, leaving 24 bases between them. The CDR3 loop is CASTPYGRWGSDEQFF. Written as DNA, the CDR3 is TGTGCCAGCACCCCCTACGGCCGGTGGGGGAGTGATGAGCAGTTCTTC.

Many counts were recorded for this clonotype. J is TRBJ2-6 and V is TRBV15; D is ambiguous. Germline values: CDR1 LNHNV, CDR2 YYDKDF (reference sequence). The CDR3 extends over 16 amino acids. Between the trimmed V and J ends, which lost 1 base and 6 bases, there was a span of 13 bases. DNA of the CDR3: TGTGCCACCAGCAGAGCAAGGACGGAGTTGGCCAACGTCCTGACTTTC. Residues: CATSRARTELANVLTF.

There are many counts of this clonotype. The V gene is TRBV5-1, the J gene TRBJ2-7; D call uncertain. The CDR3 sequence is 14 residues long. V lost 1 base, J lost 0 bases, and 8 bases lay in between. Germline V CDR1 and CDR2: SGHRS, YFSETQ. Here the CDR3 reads CASSLTPSSYEQYF. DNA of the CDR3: TGCGCCAGCAGCTTGACGCCGAGCTCCTACGAGCAGTACTTC.

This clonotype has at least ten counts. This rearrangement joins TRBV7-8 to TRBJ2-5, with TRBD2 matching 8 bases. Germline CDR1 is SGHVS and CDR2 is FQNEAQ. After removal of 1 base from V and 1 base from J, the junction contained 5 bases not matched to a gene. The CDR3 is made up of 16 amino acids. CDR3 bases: TGTGCCAGCAGCTTAGTGTCGGGAGGGCTCCAAGAGACCCAGTACTTC. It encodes CASSLVSGGLQETQYF.

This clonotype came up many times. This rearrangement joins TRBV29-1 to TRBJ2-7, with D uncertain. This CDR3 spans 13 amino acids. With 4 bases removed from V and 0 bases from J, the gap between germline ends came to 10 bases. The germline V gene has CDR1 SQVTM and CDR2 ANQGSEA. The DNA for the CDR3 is TGCAGCGTTGTCCCGTCCCTCTCCTACGAGCAGTACTTC. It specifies CSVVPSLSYEQYF.

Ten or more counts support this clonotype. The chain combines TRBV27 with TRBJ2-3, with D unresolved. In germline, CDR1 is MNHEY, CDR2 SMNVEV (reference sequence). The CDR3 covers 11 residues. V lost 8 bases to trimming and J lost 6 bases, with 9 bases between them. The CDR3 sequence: CASHFGDTQYF. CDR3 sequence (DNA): TGTGCCAGCCATTTTGGGGATACGCAGTATTTT.

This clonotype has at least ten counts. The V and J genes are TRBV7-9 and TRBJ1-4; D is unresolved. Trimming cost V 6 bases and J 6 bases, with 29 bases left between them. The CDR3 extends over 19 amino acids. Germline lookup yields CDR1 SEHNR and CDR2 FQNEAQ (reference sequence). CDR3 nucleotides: TGTGCCAGCAGACCAAACATACGTAACAGCGGCGGCGGCCATGAAAAACTGTTTTTT. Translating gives CASRPNIRNSGGGHEKLFF.

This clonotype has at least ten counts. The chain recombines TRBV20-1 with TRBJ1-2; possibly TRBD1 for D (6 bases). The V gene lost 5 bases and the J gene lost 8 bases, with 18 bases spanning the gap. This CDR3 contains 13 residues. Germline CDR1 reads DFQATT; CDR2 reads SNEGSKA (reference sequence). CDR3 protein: CSAAGTLLGGYTF. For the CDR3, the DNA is TGCAGTGCTGCCGGGACACTCTTAGGAGGCTACACCTTC.

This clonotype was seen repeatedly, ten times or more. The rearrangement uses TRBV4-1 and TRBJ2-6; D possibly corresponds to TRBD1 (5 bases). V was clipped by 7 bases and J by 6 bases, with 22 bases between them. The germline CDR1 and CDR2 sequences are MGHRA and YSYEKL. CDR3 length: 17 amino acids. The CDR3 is CASTGSGFFAEANVLTF. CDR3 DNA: TGCGCCAGCACCGGGTCAGGGTTCTTCGCTGAGGCCAACGTCCTGACTTTC.

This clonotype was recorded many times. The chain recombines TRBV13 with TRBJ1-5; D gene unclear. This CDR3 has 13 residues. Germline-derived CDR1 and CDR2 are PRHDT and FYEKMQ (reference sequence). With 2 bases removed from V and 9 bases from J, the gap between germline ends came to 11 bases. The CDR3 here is CASSLRGFAPQHF. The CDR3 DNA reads TGTGCCAGCAGCTTAAGAGGGTTCGCGCCCCAGCATTTT.

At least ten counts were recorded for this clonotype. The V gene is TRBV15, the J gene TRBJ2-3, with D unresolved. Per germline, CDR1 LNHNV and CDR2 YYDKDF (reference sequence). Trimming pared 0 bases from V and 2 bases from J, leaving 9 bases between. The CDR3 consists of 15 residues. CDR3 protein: CATSRDWVHTDTQYF. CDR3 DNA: TGTGCCACCAGCAGAGATTGGGTCCACACAGATACGCAGTATTTT.

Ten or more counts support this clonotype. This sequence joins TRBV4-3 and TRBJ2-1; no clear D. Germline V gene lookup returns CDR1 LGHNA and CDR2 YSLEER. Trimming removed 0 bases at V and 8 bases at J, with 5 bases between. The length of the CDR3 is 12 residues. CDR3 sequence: CASSQDGYEQFF. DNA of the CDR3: TGCGCCAGCAGCCAAGATGGTTATGAGCAGTTCTTC.

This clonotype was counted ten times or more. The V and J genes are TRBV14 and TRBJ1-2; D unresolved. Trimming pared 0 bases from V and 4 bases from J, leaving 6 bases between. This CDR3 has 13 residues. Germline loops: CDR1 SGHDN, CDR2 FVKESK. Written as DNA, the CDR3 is TGTGCCAGCAGCCAAGATTCGGGCTATGGCTACACCTTC. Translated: CASSQDSGYGYTF.

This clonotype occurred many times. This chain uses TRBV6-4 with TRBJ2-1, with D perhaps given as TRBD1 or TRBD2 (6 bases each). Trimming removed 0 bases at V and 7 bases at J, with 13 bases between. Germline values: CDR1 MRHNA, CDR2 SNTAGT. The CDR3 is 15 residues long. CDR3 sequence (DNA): TGTGCCAGCAGTGACTCGTCGGGGGCCGGGAATGAGCAGTTCTTC. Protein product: CASSDSSGAGNEQFF.

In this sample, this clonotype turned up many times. Here the CDR3 reads CSVSMAREQETQYF. In DNA, the CDR3 is TGCAGCGTCTCCATGGCCAGGGAGCAGGAGACCCAGTACTTC. The chain uses TRBV29-1 and TRBJ2-5; TRBD1 or TRBD2 may be the D gene (5 bases each). V shed 6 bases and J shed 5 bases, with 19 bases lying between them. Germline CDR1 SQVTM, CDR2 ANQGSEA. The CDR3 spans 14 residues.

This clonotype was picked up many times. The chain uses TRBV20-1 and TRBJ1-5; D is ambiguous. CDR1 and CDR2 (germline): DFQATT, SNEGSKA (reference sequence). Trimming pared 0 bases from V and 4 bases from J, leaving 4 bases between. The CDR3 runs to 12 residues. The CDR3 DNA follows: TGCAGTGCTAGAGATGAGAATCAGCCCCAGCATTTT. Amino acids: CSARDENQPQHF.

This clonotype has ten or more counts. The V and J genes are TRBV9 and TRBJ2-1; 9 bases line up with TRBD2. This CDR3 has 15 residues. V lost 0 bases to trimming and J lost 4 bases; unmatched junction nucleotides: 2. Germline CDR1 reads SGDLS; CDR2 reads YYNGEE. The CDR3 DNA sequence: TGTGCCAGCAGCGTAGGTAGCGGGGGATACAATGAGCAGTTCTTC. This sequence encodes CASSVGSGGYNEQFF.

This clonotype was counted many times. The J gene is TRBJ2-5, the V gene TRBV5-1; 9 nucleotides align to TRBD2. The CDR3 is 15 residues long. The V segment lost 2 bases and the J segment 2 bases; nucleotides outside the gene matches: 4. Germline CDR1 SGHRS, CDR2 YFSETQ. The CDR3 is CASSFRRGGQETQYF. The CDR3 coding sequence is TGCGCCAGCAGCTTCCGGCGGGGGGGTCAAGAGACCCAGTACTTC.

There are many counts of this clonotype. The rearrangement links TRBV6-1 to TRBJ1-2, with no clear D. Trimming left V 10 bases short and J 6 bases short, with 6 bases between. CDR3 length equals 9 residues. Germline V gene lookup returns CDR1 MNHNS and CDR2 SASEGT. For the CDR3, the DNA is TGTGCCATCACAGATGGCTACACCTTC. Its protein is CAITDGYTF.

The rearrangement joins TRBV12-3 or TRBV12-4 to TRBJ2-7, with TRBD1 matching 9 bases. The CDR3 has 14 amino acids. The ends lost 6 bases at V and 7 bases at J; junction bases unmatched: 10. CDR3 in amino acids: CASSPDRGLREQYF. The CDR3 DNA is TGTGCCAGCAGCCCCGACAGGGGGTTGAGAGAGCAGTACTTC.